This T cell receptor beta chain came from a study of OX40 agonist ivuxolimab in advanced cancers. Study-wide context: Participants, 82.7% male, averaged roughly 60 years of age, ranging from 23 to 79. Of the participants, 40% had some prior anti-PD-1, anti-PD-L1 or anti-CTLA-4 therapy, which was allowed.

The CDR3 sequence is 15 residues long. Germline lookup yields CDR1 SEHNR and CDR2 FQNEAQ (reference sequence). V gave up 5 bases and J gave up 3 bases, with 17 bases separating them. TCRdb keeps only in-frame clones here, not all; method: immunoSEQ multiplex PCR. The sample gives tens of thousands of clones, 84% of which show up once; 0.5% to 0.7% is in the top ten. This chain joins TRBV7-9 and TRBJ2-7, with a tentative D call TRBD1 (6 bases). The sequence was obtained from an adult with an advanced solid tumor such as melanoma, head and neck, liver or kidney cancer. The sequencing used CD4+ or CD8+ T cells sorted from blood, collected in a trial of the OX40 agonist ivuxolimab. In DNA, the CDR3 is TGTGCCAGCAGCACATGGGACACCCTCGGCTACGAGCAGTACTTC. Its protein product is CASSTWDTLGYEQYF. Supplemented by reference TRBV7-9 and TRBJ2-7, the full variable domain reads DTGVSQNPRHKITKRGQNVTFRCDPISEHNRLYWYRQTLGQGPEFLTYFQNEAQLEKSRLLSDRFSAERPKGSFSTLEIQRTEQGDSAMYLCASSTWDTLGYEQYFGPGTRLTVT.